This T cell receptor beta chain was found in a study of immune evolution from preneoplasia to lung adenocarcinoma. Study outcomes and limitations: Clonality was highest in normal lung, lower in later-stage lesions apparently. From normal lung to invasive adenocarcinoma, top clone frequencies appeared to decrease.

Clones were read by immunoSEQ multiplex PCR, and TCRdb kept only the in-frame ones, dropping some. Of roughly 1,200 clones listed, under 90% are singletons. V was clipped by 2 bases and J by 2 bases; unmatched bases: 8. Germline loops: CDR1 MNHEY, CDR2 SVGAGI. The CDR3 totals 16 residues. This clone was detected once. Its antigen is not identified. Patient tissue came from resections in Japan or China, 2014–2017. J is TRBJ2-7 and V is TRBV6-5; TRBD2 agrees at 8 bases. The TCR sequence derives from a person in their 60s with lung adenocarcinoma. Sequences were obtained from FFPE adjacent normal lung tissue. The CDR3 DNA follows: TGTGCCAGCAGTTACGGCGTAGCGGGACCCACCTACGAGCAGTACTTC. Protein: CASSYGVAGPTYEQYF.